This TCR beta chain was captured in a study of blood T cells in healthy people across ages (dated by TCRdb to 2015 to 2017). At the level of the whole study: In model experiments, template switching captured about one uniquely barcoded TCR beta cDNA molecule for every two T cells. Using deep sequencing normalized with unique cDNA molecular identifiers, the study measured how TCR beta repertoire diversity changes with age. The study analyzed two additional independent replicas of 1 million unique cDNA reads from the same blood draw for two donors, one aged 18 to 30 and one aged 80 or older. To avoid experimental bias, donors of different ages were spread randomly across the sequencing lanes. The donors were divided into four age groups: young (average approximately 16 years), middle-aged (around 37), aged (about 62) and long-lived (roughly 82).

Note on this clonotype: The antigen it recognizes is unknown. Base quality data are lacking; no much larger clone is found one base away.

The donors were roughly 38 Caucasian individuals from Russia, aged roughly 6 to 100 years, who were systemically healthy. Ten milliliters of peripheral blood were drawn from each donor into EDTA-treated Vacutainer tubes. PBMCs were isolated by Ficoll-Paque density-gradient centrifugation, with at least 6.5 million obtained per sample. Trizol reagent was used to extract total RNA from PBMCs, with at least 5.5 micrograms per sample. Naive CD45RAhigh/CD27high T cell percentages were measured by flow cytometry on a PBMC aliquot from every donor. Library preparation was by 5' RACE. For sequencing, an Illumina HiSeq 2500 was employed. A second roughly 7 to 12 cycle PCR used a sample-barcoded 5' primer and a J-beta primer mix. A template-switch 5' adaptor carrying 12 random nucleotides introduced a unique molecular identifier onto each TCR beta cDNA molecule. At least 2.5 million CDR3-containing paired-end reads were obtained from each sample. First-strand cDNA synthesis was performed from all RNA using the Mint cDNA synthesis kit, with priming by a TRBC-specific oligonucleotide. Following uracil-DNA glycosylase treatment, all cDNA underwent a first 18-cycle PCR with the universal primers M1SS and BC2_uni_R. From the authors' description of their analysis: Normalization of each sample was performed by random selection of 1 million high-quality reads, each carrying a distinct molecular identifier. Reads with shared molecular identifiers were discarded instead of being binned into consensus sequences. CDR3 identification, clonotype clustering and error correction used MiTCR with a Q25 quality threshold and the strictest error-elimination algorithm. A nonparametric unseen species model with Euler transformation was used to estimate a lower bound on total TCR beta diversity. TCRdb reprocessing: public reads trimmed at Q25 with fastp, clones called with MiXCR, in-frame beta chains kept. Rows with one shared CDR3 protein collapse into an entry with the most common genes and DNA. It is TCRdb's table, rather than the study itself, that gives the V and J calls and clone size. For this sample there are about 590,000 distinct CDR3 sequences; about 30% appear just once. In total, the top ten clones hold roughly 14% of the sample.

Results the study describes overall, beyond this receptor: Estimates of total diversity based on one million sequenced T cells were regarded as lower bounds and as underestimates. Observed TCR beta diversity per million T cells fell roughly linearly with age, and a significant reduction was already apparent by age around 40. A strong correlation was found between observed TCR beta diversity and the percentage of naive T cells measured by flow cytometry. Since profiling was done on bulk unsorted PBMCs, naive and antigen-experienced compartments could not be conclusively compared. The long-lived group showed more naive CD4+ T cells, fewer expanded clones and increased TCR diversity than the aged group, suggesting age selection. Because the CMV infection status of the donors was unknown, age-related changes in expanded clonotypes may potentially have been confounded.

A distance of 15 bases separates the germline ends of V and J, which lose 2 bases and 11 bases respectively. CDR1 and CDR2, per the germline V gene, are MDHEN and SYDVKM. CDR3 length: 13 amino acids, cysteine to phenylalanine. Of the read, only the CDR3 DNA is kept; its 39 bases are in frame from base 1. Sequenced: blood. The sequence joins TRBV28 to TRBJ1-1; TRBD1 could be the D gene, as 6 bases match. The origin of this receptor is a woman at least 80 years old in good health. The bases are TGTGCCAGCAGTTTACCTCAGGGTAGGGGGGCTTTCTTT. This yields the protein CASSLPQGRGAFF.